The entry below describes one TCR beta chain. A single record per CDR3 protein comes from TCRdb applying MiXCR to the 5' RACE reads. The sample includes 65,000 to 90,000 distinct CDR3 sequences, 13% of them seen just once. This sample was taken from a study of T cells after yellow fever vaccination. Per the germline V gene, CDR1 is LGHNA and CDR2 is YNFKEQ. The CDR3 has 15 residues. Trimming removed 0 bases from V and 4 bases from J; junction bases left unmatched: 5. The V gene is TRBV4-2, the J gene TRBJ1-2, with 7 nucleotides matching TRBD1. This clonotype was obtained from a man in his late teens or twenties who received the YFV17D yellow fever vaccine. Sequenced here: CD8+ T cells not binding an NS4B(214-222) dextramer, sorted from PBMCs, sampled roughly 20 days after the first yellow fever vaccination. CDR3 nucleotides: TGTGCCAGCAGCCAAGAGATAGCAGGGGGCTATGGCTACACCTTC. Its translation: CASSQEIAGGYGYTF.